The present entry profiles one TCR beta chain with its context. Under the authors' procedure: Estimates of nucleated cell counts were drawn from the amplification of reference gene primers. The method was immunoSEQ multiplex PCR; TCRdb's version includes in-frame clones alone and lacks a portion of them. The V and J calls and the clone size are those of that table, but D and trimming were determined from the DNA. The repertoire holds 150,000 to 200,000 clones, with about 90% as singletons. Trimming removed 5 bases from V and 6 bases from J; junction bases left unmatched: 8. CDR3 length: 14 residues. CDR1 and CDR2 (germline): SGHTA, FQGTGA. Recruitment covered some 25 US areas and drew participants whose ages spanned roughly 18 to 90 years. Cohorts were based on clinical histories the participants reported. The entry originates in a study of blood T cell repertoires in COVID-19. Across the whole study: In each case, the material was cDNA or gDNA derived from T cells, B-cell-depleted T cells, or PBMCs.

This TCR was sampled from a human donor with acute COVID-19. The donor label of this sample is uncertain. The chain links TRBV7-3 to TRBJ2-3, with TRBD1 identical over 7 bases. Sequences were obtained from PBMCs or T cells enriched from blood (not recorded which). CDR3 sequence reads: CASSAIGGEDTQYF. The DNA of the CDR3 is TGTGCCAGCAGCGCCATAGGGGGCGAGGATACGCAGTATTTT.